These T cell receptor beta chains were read from a single sample in a study of T-cell memory formation after mild COVID-19. TCRdb passed the 5' RACE reads through MiXCR, listing each CDR3 protein once. The profile shows 450,000 to 700,000 distinct CDR3 sequences, over 15% of them singletons. The sample was PBMCs or a T cell subset sorted from them (not recorded which). The receptors shown here come from an adult woman who had mild COVID-19 (a few samples of this study predate the infection). Cell type and time point are not known. The CDR3 runs from the conserved cysteine through the conserved F or W. D genes are given only for firm matches. A clone size is listed for some rows: how often the clone was seen (once, few, many), or a class if it is expanded.

V gene	D gene	J gene	clone size	CDR3 DNA	CDR3 protein
TRBV30	NA	TRBJ2-7	NA	TGTGCCTGGAGTAAGAGAAGGGGCTCCTTCGAGCAGTACTTC	CAWSKRRGSFEQYF
TRBV6-5	NA	TRBJ1-1	few	TGTGCCAGCAGTGCGCCGGCAAGGGAGGTCACTGAAGCTTTCTTT	CASSAPAREVTEAFF
TRBV6-2/TRBV6-3	TRBD2	TRBJ2-1	NA	TGTGCCAGCAGGGCGGGAGGGGGTAGTAAGTTCTTC	CASRAGGGSKFF
TRBV6-6	TRBD2	TRBJ2-1	NA	TGTGCCAGCAGTTACGGCCGCGGGAGGAATGAGCAGTTCTTC	CASSYGRGRNEQFF
TRBV12-3/TRBV12-4	TRBD2	TRBJ2-5	NA	TGTGCCAGCAGTCCGGCCCGACTAGCGGGAGGTGTAGAGACCCAGTACTTC	CASSPARLAGGVETQYF
TRBV7-6	TRBD1	TRBJ2-2	NA	TGTGCCAGCAGCCACCCCCGGGACAGCCACGGGGAGCTGTTTTTT	CASSHPRDSHGELFF
TRBV5-6	TRBD1	TRBJ2-7	many	TGTGCCAGCAGCTTGGGGCGGAGGACAGGGTCCTACGAGCAGTACTTC	CASSLGRRTGSYEQYF
TRBV15	NA	TRBJ2-1	few	TGTGCCACCAGCAGAGGACAGGACTCCTACAATGAGCAGTTCTTC	CATSRGQDSYNEQFF
TRBV12-3/TRBV12-4	NA	TRBJ1-4	few	TGTGCCTCTGCTAATGAAAAACTGTTTTTT	CASANEKLFF
TRBV20-1	TRBD1	TRBJ2-7	NA	TGCAGTGCTAGACCCCTGACAGGGGAATACTACGAGCAGTACTTC	CSARPLTGEYYEQYF
TRBV24-1	TRBD1	TRBJ2-1	NA	TGTGCCACCAGTGATTGGGGACAGGGGTACAATGAGCAGTTCTTC	CATSDWGQGYNEQFF
TRBV6-5	NA	TRBJ2-7	many	TGTGCCAGCAGTTACTCGACTTCGACAGTGAGCTCCTACGAGCAGTACTTC	CASSYSTSTVSSYEQYF